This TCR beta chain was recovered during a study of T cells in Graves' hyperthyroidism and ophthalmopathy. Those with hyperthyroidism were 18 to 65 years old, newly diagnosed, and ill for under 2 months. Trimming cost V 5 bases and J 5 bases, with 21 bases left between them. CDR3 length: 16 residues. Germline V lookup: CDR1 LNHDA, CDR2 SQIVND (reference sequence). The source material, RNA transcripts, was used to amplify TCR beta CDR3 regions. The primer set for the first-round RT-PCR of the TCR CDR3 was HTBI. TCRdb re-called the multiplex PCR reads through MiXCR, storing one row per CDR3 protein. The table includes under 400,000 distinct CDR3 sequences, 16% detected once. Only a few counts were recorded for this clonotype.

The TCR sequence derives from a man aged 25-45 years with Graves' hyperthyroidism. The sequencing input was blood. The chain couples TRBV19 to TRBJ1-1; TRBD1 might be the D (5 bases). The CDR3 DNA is TGTGCCAGTAGTCCGGTAAGGGGCGCGGGTGGAACTGAAGCTTTCTTT. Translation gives CASSPVRGAGGTEAFF.